These T cell receptor beta chains were read from a single sample in a study of blood T cell repertoires in COVID-19. Assay: immunoSEQ multiplex PCR; the TCRdb copy retains only in-frame clones and omits some. This table has fewer than 350,000 clones, 81% appearing once. Sequencing used peripheral blood. Receptors originate from an older woman with active or convalescent COVID-19. CDR3s include the opening cysteine and the closing phenylalanine or tryptophan. The D gene is left open where the match is weak. A clone size is listed for some rows: how often the clone was seen (once, few, many), or a class if it is expanded.

J gene: TRBJ2-1; D gene: TRBD1; V gene: TRBV6-5; clone size: .; CDR3 DNA: TGTGCCAGCAGTTGGACCGGGACAGGGTCCACTGAGCAGTTCTTC; CDR3 protein: CASSWTGTGSTEQFF
J gene: TRBJ2-2; D gene: TRBD2; V gene: TRBV18; clone size: .; CDR3 DNA: TGTGCCAGCTCACCATACTTCGGGGGGGCCTCGAACACCGGGGAGCTGTTTTTT; CDR3 protein: CASSPYFGGASNTGELFF
J gene: TRBJ1-2; D gene: TRBD1; V gene: TRBV11-2; clone size: .; CDR3 DNA: TGTGCCAGCAGCTTTAGCACAGGGGGCGCGGGGCCCTATGGCTACACCTTC; CDR3 protein: CASSFSTGGAGPYGYTF
J gene: TRBJ1-1; D gene: TRBD1; V gene: TRBV19; clone size: once; CDR3 DNA: TGTGCCAGTAGTACGCCCGGACAGGGGGGGACTGAAGCTTTCTTT; CDR3 protein: CASSTPGQGGTEAFF
J gene: TRBJ1-5; D gene: .; V gene: TRBV19; clone size: .; CDR3 DNA: TGTGCCAGTAGTATCAACAGGGATGGCAATCAGCCCCAGCATTTT; CDR3 protein: CASSINRDGNQPQHF
J gene: TRBJ1-6; D gene: TRBD1; V gene: TRBV5-8; clone size: .; CDR3 DNA: TGTGCCAGCAGCTTGAGGGGCCAGGGGGGATCACCCCTCCACTTT; CDR3 protein: CASSLRGQGGSPLHF
J gene: TRBJ2-7; D gene: .; V gene: TRBV1; clone size: .; CDR3 DNA: TGCACCAGCAGCCCCGACAGTACCTACGAGCAGTACTTC; CDR3 protein: CTSSPDSTYEQYF
J gene: TRBJ1-2; D gene: .; V gene: TRBV7-2; clone size: few; CDR3 DNA: TGTGCCAGCAGCCTCGACAGGTTATATGGCTACACCTTC; CDR3 protein: CASSLDRLYGYTF
J gene: TRBJ1-2; D gene: .; V gene: TRBV6-1; clone size: .; CDR3 DNA: TGTGCCAGCAGTGAAAGGACAGCCCCCTATGGCTACACCTTC; CDR3 protein: CASSERTAPYGYTF
J gene: TRBJ2-1; D gene: .; V gene: TRBV7-7; clone size: .; CDR3 DNA: TGTGCCAGCAGCCCTAGACGCTACAATGAGCAGTTCTTC; CDR3 protein: CASSPRRYNEQFF
J gene: TRBJ2-3; D gene: TRBD2; V gene: TRBV18; clone size: few; CDR3 DNA: TGTGCCAGCTCACCAGTCGGACTAGCGGACCCAGATACGCAGTATTTT; CDR3 protein: CASSPVGLADPDTQYF